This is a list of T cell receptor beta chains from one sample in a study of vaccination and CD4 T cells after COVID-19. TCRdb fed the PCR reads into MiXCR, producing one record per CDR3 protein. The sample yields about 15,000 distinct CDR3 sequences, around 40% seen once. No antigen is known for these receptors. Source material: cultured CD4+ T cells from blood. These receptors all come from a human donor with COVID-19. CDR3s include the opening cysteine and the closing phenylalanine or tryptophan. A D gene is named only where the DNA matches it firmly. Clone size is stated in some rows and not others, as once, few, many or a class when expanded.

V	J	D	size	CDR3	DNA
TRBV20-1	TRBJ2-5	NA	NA	CSARGQHGRSQETQYF	TGCAGTGCTAGAGGACAACATGGCCGATCCCAAGAGACCCAGTACTTC
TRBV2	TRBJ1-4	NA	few	CASRGPGPNEKLFF	TGTGCCAGCAGAGGCCCAGGCCCTAATGAAAAACTGTTTTTT
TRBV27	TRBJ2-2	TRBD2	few	CASSLLAGGTNTGELFF	TGTGCCAGCAGTTTACTAGCGGGGGGCACGAACACCGGGGAGCTGTTTTTT
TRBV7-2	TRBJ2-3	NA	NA	CASSRRRGTDTQYF	TGTGCCAGCAGCCGTCGACGGGGCACAGATACGCAGTATTTT
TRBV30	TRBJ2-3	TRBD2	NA	CACTTHGRGSTDTQYF	TGTGCCTGCACGACCCATGGGAGGGGCAGCACAGATACGCAGTATTTT
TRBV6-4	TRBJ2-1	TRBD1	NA	CASRRTGGGEQFF	TGTGCCAGCAGAAGGACAGGGGGCGGTGAGCAGTTCTTC
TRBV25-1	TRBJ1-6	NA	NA	CASSGDGWSDNSPLHF	TGTGCCAGCAGTGGGGACGGTTGGTCAGATAATTCACCCCTCCACTTT
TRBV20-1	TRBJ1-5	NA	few	CSASKGFNQPQHF	TGCAGTGCTAGCAAGGGTTTCAATCAGCCCCAGCATTTT
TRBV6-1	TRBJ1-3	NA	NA	CASSEARGNTIYF	TGTGCCAGCAGTGAAGCCCGGGGAAACACCATATATTTT
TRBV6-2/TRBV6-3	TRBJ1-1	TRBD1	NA	CATSQGAEAFF	TGTGCCACCTCACAGGGGGCTGAAGCTTTCTTT
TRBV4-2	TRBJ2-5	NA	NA	CASSASQAGNQETQYF	TGTGCCAGCAGCGCTTCGCAGGCAGGAAACCAAGAGACCCAGTACTTC
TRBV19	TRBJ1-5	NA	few	CASSIFRGPNQPQHF	TGTGCCAGTAGTATTTTTCGCGGGCCCAATCAGCCCCAGCATTTT
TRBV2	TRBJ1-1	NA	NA	CASSRTRTEAFF	TGTGCCAGCAGTCGTACCCGCACCGAAGCTTTCTTT
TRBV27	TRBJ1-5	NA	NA	CASRGGGLSNQPQHF	TGTGCCAGCAGGGGTGGCGGGCTTAGCAATCAGCCCCAGCATTTT
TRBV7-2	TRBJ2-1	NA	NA	CASSRPKQEEQFF	TGTGCCAGCAGCCGGCCTAAACAGGAAGAGCAGTTCTTC
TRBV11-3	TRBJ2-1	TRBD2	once	CASSLDSGGGWNEQFF	TGTGCCAGCAGCTTAGATAGCGGCGGGGGATGGAATGAGCAGTTCTTC
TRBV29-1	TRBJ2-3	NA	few	CSVAASTDTQYF	TGCAGCGTTGCCGCTAGCACAGATACGCAGTATTTT
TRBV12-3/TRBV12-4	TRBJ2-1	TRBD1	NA	CASSLTSGGNEQFF	TGTGCCAGCAGTTTGACTTCAGGGGGCAATGAGCAGTTCTTC
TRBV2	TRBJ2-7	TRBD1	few	CASRDSSYEQYF	TGTGCCAGCCGGGACAGCTCCTACGAGCAGTACTTC
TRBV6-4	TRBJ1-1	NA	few	CASTPPKRRAGVNTEAFF	TGTGCCAGCACCCCCCCCAAGCGGCGGGCCGGGGTGAACACTGAAGCTTTCTTT
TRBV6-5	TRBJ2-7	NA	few	CASSYRAPGYEQYF	TGTGCCAGCAGTTACCGGGCCCCCGGCTACGAGCAGTACTTC
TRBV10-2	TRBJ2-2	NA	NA	CASRGTANTGELFF	TGCGCCAGCAGGGGGACCGCGAACACCGGGGAGCTGTTTTTT
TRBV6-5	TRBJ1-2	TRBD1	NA	CASSYLDRAGYGYTF	TGTGCCAGCAGTTACTTAGACAGGGCTGGCTATGGCTACACCTTC
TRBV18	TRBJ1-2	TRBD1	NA	CASSPLETTGSYGYTF	TGTGCCAGCTCACCCCTAGAAACGACAGGGTCCTATGGCTACACCTTC
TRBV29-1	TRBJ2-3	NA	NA	CSVVSQALLNTQYF	TGCAGCGTTGTCTCTCAGGCTTTACTGAATACGCAGTATTTT
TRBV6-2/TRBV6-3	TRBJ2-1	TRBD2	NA	CASTSSGGAEEQFF	TGTGCCAGCACATCTAGCGGGGGGGCCGAGGAGCAGTTCTTC
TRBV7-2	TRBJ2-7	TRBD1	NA	CASGNRGPGEQYF	TGTGCCAGCGGAAACAGGGGGCCGGGGGAGCAGTACTTC
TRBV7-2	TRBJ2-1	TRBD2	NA	CASSLDLLAGNEQFF	TGTGCCAGCAGCTTAGACTTACTAGCGGGCAATGAGCAGTTCTTC
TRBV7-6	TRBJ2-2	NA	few	CASSLDVIGELFF	TGTGCCAGCAGCTTAGATGTTATTGGGGAGCTGTTTTTT
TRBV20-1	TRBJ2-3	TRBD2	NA	CSARATSGGSADTQYF	TGCAGTGCTAGAGCGACTAGCGGGGGTAGTGCAGATACGCAGTATTTT
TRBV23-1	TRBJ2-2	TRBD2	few	CASRAGRNTGELFF	TGCGCCAGCAGAGCGGGACGGAACACCGGGGAGCTGTTTTTT
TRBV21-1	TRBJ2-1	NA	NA	CASSPTSRHEQFF	TGTGCCAGCAGCCCGACTAGTAGGCATGAGCAGTTCTTC
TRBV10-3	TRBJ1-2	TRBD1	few	CAIRTQGDLDGYTF	TGTGCCATCAGAACACAGGGGGATCTGGATGGCTACACCTTC
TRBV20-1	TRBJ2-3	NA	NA	CSASGGTDTQYF	TGCAGTGCTAGCGGGGGCACAGATACGCAGTATTTT
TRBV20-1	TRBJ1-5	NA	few	CSALLGNQPQHF	TGCAGTGCCCTGCTGGGGAATCAGCCCCAGCATTTT
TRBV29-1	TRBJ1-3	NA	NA	CSGEEGNTIYF	TGCAGCGGGGAAGAAGGAAACACCATATATTTT
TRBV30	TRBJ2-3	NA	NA	CAWSARGSTDTQYF	TGTGCCTGGAGTGCCCGGGGGAGCACAGATACGCAGTATTTT
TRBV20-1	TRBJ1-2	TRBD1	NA	CSATDRGTGYTF	TGCAGTGCAACTGACAGGGGGACTGGCTACACCTTC
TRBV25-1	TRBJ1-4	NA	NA	CASSPRHTAEKLFF	TGTGCCAGCAGTCCCCGACACACGGCTGAAAAACTGTTTTTT
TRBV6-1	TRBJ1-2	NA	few	CASSLNPGVLMDYGYTF	TGTGCCAGCAGCCTCAACCCAGGGGTGTTGATGGACTATGGCTACACCTTC
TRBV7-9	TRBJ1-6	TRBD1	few	CASSAPGQGYSPLHF	TGTGCCAGCAGCGCACCGGGACAGGGTTATTCACCCCTCCACTTT
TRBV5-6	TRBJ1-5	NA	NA	CASSSLGHDSSNQPQHF	TGTGCCAGCAGCTCGCTCGGCCACGATTCGAGCAATCAGCCCCAGCATTTT
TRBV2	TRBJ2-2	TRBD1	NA	CASSRDRTTGELFF	TGTGCCAGCAGCCGGGACAGGACCACCGGGGAGCTGTTTTTT
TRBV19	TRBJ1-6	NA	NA	CASRSQEGSYNSPLHF	TGTGCCAGTAGGTCACAGGAGGGGTCCTATAATTCACCCCTCCACTTT
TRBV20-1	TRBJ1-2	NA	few	CSARDPQAF	TGCAGTGCTAGAGACCCCCAGGCCTTC
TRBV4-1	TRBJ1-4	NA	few	CASSQELQGRGEKLFF	TGCGCCAGTAGTCAAGAACTTCAGGGTCGGGGAGAAAAACTGTTTTTT
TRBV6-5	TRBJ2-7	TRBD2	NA	CASSYFSGVAEQYF	TGTGCCAGCAGTTACTTTAGCGGGGTGGCCGAGCAGTACTTC
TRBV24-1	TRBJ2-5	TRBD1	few	CATNDGQGRETQYF	TGTGCCACCAACGACGGACAGGGGCGAGAGACCCAGTACTTC
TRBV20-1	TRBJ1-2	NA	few	CSARGAGRQYGYTF	TGCAGTGCTAGGGGGGCCGGGAGACAGTATGGCTACACCTTC
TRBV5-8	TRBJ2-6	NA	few	CASNLVAGANVLTF	TGTGCCAGCAACCTGGTGGCTGGGGCCAACGTCCTGACTTTC
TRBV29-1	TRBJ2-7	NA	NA	CSVAVANYEQYF	TGCAGCGTGGCAGTAGCGAACTACGAGCAGTACTTC
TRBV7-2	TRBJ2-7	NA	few	CASSPDIGAFTSYEQYF	TGTGCCAGCAGCCCCGATATAGGGGCTTTTACCTCCTACGAGCAGTACTTC
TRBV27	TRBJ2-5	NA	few	CASSRSVAALETQYF	TGTGCCAGCAGCCGGTCGGTCGCAGCTCTAGAGACCCAGTACTTC
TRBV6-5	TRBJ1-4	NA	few	CASSYSLGEKLFF	TGTGCCAGCAGTTACTCGCTGGGTGAAAAACTGTTTTTT